The rows below give T cell receptor beta chains drawn from one sample of a study of neurological immune-mediated disorders. TCRdb re-analysed the 5' RACE reads in MiXCR, keeping a single row per CDR3 protein. This table has around 130,000 distinct CDR3 sequences, roughly 3.4% appearing once. The specimen was PBMCs. These receptors were taken from a woman aged 25-40 years with multiple sclerosis. Each CDR3 is given without its conserved first and last residue. D genes are given only for firm matches.

v_call | d_call | cdr3_aa
TRBV12-3/TRBV12-4 | TRBD1 | ASRLTGVENEKLF
TRBV12-5 | . | ASGPLVGDTQY
TRBV29-1 | . | SVAALQGTSEQY
TRBV5-6 | TRBD2 | ASSLDREGDTQY
TRBV6-2/TRBV6-3 | TRBD2 | ASSQPGRGANEQY
TRBV20-1 | . | SARRQPYTEAF
TRBV13 | . | ASSLNPALGGEKLF
TRBV20-1 | TRBD1 | SASGTAPLAKNIQY
TRBV7-9 | . | ASSSDGLKGSKLF
TRBV2 | . | ASREGTQY
TRBV6-5 | TRBD1 | ASHRTGKGSYEQY
TRBV3-1 | . | ASSQKGGANEQF
TRBV5-1 | . | ASSPGGGASDTQY
TRBV10-3 | TRBD1 | AISGKTGDVAEAF
TRBV12-3/TRBV12-4 | TRBD2 | ASSPPSGGNTGELF
TRBV20-1 | . | SAREMGGRDTEAF
TRBV10-2 | . | ASSDRGGSGANVLT
TRBV5-1 | . | ASSPGDGTYEQY
TRBV5-1 | . | ASSPEGFRQEF
TRBV6-2/TRBV6-3 | . | ASSYGSSASYNEQF